These 28 T cell receptor beta chains were all obtained from the same sample, sequenced in a study of breast tumors, draining lymph nodes, adjacent tissues. Each CDR3 protein gets one entry after TCRdb re-called the multiplex PCR reads with MiXCR. This table holds some 65,000 distinct CDR3 sequences, 43% found once. Sequencing was performed on breast tumor tissue. The receptors stem from a female donor with breast cancer. Some clones in this sample may be carry-over from other donors' samples.

This clonotype was recorded at least ten times. The chain is built from TRBV27 and TRBJ2-7; possible D gene TRBD2, 6 bases. CDR3 size: 14 residues. The V gene lost 5 bases and the J gene lost 2 bases, with 13 bases spanning the gap. From germline, CDR1 is MNHEY and CDR2 SMNVEV (reference sequence). The CDR3: CASSPGVPPYEQYF. The DNA for the CDR3 is TGTGCCAGCAGTCCGGGAGTCCCTCCCTACGAGCAGTACTTC.

This clonotype was recorded many times. The chain is built from TRBV27 and TRBJ2-3, with 8 bases lining up with TRBD2. The germline V gene has CDR1 MNHEY and CDR2 SMNVEV (reference sequence). This CDR3 region has 14 residues. V trimming: 8 bases; J trimming: 5 bases; junction bases outside the gene matches: 9. The CDR3 spells CASHLSGSGDTQYF. CDR3 sequence (DNA): TGTGCCAGCCACCTAAGCGGGAGTGGAGATACGCAGTATTTT.

The gene calls are TRBV7-6 and TRBJ1-2; D unresolved. The CDR3 spans 8 residues. CDR1 and CDR2 from the germline V gene are SGHVS and FNYEAQ. Trimming took off 6 bases at V and 10 bases at J, with 3 bases between the two ends. CDR3 in amino acids: CASSSYTF. The CDR3 DNA follows: TGTGCCAGCAGTTCCTACACCTTC. Using reference TRBV7-6 and TRBJ1-2 for the parts outside the CDR3, the full variable domain is GAGVSQSPRYKVTKRGQDVALRCDPISGHVSLYWYRQALGQGPEFLTYFNYEAQQDKSGLPNDRFSAERPEGSISTLTIQRTEQRDSAMYRCASSSYTFGSGTRLTVV.

This sequence joins TRBV19 and TRBJ1-5, with D tentatively TRBD1 (5 bases). The CDR3 covers 12 residues. V was shortened by 3 bases and J by 7 bases, with 7 bases between the two germline ends. From germline, CDR1 is LNHDA and CDR2 SQIVND (reference sequence). This CDR3 is CASSMRGQPQHF. The CDR3 region has the DNA TGTGCCAGTAGTATGCGGGGGCAGCCCCAGCATTTT.

This clonotype has at least ten counts. Just one base apart from a much larger clone, this may be a read error. This chain links TRBV6-1 with TRBJ2-7, with TRBD2 matching over 9 bases. The CDR3 has 16 residues. V shed 5 bases and J 2 bases; nucleotides not matched to a gene: 10. Germline V gene lookup returns CDR1 MNHNS and CDR2 SASEGT. The CDR3 DNA follows: TGTGCCAGCAGTCAGACGATAGCGGGGGCCACCTACGAGCAGTACTTC. This gives the protein CASSQTIAGATYEQYF.

This clonotype was observed a handful of times. V gene TRBV28 combines with J gene TRBJ2-2, with 7 bases that match TRBD2. CDR1 MDHEN and CDR2 SYDVKM come from the germline V gene. Trimming cost V 2 bases and J 5 bases; bases outside gene matches: 8. There are 16 residues in the CDR3. The CDR3 nucleotides are TGTGCCAGCAGTTTACCGGGAGGAGTGGTAACCGGGGAGCTGTTTTTT. This codes for CASSLPGGVVTGELFF.

This clonotype came up many times. A much larger clone sits a single nucleotide away, making a read error possible. The chain recombines TRBV7-9 with TRBJ2-5; 11 bases map to TRBD1. Germline V gives CDR1 SEHNR, CDR2 FQNEAQ (reference sequence). The CDR3 runs 15 residues. This CDR3 reads CASSSPGQGEKTQHF. DNA for the CDR3: TGTGCCAGCAGCTCGCCGGGACAGGGGGAAAAGACCCAGCACTTC.

The rearrangement links TRBV2 to TRBJ1-2; the D is unclear. Germline CDR1 is SNHLY and CDR2 is FYNNEI. CDR3 size: 12 residues. With 6 bases removed from V and 8 bases from J, the gap between germline ends came to 13 bases. The CDR3 protein is CASRPGLRGYTF. CDR3 bases: TGTGCCAGCAGGCCGGGATTGCGGGGCTACACCTTC.

This clonotype has just one count. Just one base apart from a much larger clone, this may be a read error. J is TRBJ2-2 and V is TRBV6-1; 8 nucleotides agree with TRBD1. The germline gives CDR1 MNHNS, CDR2 SASEGT. The V segment lost 8 bases and the J segment 1 base; nucleotides outside the gene matches: 6. This CDR3 contains 15 residues. This chain's CDR3 is CASCWDRMNTGELFF. Written as DNA, the CDR3 is TGTGCCAGCTGCTGGGACAGGATGAACACCGGGGAGCTGTTTTTT.

V gene TRBV12-3 or TRBV12-4 combines with J gene TRBJ2-7; D perhaps matches TRBD1 (5 bases). Trimming took off 3 bases at V and 3 bases at J, with 18 bases between the two ends. The CDR3 contains 16 residues. The CDR3: CASSLHPWGSLYEQYF. Here the CDR3 DNA reads TGTGCCAGCAGTTTGCATCCTTGGGGCAGCCTCTACGAGCAGTACTTC.

For this clonotype: It may be a read error: a sequence one base away is much more abundant. CDR3 loop: CASSLDGISDQPQHF. In nucleotides, the CDR3 is TGTGCCAGCAGCTTAGACGGGATAAGCGATCAGCCCCAGCATTTT. This chain connects TRBV7-2 to TRBJ1-5; D is undetermined. This CDR3 comprises 15 residues. Germline CDR1 reads SGHTA; CDR2 reads FQGNSA. V lost 1 base, J lost 5 bases, and 12 bases lay in between.

In the case of this clonotype: With a much larger clone just one base away, this may be a read error. V and J are TRBV10-2 and TRBJ1-5, with D possibly TRBD1 on 5 matching bases. The length of the CDR3 is 16 residues. Germline CDR1 is WSHSY and CDR2 is SAAADI. Trimming took off 2 bases at V and 2 bases at J, with 13 bases between the two ends. CDR3 bases: TGCGCCAGCAGTGAGACGGGGGTGGGTGGCAATCAGCCCCAGCATTTT. This encodes CASSETGVGGNQPQHF.

This clonotype has ten or more counts. The chain recombines TRBV7-2 with TRBJ2-5; D not resolved. The CDR3 spans 15 residues. The germline V and J ends were trimmed by 0 bases and 1 base, with 9 bases remaining between them. CDR1 is SGHTA and CDR2 is FQGNSA in the germline V gene. Here the CDR3 DNA reads TGTGCCAGCAGCTTAGCGGTCGGAGTCCAAGAGACCCAGTACTTC. Translating it yields CASSLAVGVQETQYF. The variable domain in full, with the rest retrieved from reference TRBV7-2 and TRBJ2-5, is GAGVSQSPSNKVTEKGKDVELRCDPISGHTALYWYRQSLGQGLEFLIYFQGNSAPDKSGLPSDRFSAERTGGSVSTLTIQRTQQEDSAVYLCASSLAVGVQETQYFGPGTRLLVL.

V and J are TRBV29-1 and TRBJ2-1; maybe TRBD2 (7 bases). Trimming stripped 3 bases from V and 7 bases from J, with 13 bases between. This CDR3 region has 13 residues. Germline lookup yields CDR1 SQVTM and CDR2 ANQGSEA. The CDR3 is CSVERGQGNEQFF. The CDR3 DNA follows: TGCAGCGTTGAGCGGGGGCAAGGGAATGAGCAGTTCTTC.

This clonotype has ten or more counts. V gene TRBV3-1 combines with J gene TRBJ1-4, with D perhaps TRBD1 (5 bases). Looked up from germline, CDR1 is LGHDT and CDR2 is YNNKEL (reference sequence). The CDR3 sequence is 14 residues long. The V end lost 4 bases, the J end lost 7 bases, and 13 bases lay between the germline ends. For the CDR3, the DNA is TGTGCCAGCAGCCGGGACTTGCAGGGTGAAAAACTGTTTTTT. Encoded protein: CASSRDLQGEKLFF.

This clonotype is labeled medium-sized. The chain uses TRBV2 and TRBJ1-2, with D tentatively TRBD1 (5 bases). Trimming left V 10 bases short and J 5 bases short, with 23 bases between. There are 15 residues in the CDR3. CDR1 is SNHLY, CDR2 FYNNEI, per germline. The CDR3 region is CATGEQGPIIYGYTF. CDR3 bases: TGTGCCACCGGGGAGCAGGGCCCAATCATATATGGCTACACCTTC.

This chain joins TRBV6-5 and TRBJ2-2; D not resolved. The CDR3 loop spans 11 amino acids. V lost 4 bases and J lost 8, with 5 bases in between. Germline CDR1 and CDR2: MNHEY and SVGAGI. The CDR3 sequence is CASSSRGELFF. The CDR3 bases are TGTGCCAGCAGTTCTCGAGGGGAGCTGTTTTTT.

This clonotype was observed a single time. The J gene is TRBJ1-4, the V gene TRBV20-1; D gene uncertain. Trimming took 6 bases from V and 0 from J, leaving 14 bases between them. CDR1 is DFQATT and CDR2 is SNEGSKA in the germline V gene (reference sequence). The CDR3 is 15 amino acids. As DNA, the CDR3 is TGCAGTGCACCAGATACGCGAGCAACTAATGAAAAACTGTTTTTT. Translated, it gives CSAPDTRATNEKLFF.

This clonotype was seen at least ten times. The gene calls are TRBV10-3 and TRBJ2-1; 7 positions agree with TRBD1. V shed 4 bases, J shed 7 bases, and the junction held 25 bases outside the gene matches. The CDR3 runs 20 residues. Germline assignment: CDR1 ENHRY and CDR2 SYGVKD. The CDR3 nucleotides read TGTGCCATCAGTGTTGACAGGGAAAGGTTCTCTATAGCCCGAATGAATGAGCAGTTCTTC. Translated: CAISVDRERFSIARMNEQFF.

This clonotype was seen repeatedly, ten times or more. CDR3 DNA sequence: TGTGCCAGTAGTAAAGGACAGGGGGCGCGAACCTATGGCTACACCTTC. It yields the protein CASSKGQGARTYGYTF. The chain combines TRBV19 with TRBJ1-2; 11 nucleotides agree with TRBD1. CDR1 LNHDA and CDR2 SQIVND come from the germline V gene (reference sequence). V lost 4 bases, J lost 4 bases, and 8 bases stayed unmatched. This CDR3 contains 16 residues.

This clonotype was picked up many times. The V and J genes are TRBV6-2 or TRBV6-3 and TRBJ2-7; no clear D gene. This CDR3 contains 14 residues. The V end was cut by 0 bases, the J end by 5 bases, with 11 bases between. The germline V gene encodes CDR1 MNHEY and CDR2 SVGEGT. The CDR3 region has the DNA TGTGCCAGCAGTTACTCGAGAAAAGGGCACGAGCAGTACTTC. It yields the protein CASSYSRKGHEQYF.

This clonotype was found many times. The CDR3 loop is CASSHASGNYNEQFF. CDR3 DNA: TGTGCCAGCAGCCATGCTAGCGGGAACTACAATGAGCAGTTCTTC. V and J are TRBV4-2 and TRBJ2-1; 9 bases align to TRBD2. Germline values: CDR1 LGHNA, CDR2 YNFKEQ. After removal of 3 bases from V and 3 bases from J, the junction contained 3 bases not matched to a gene. The CDR3 has 15 residues.

V gene TRBV20-1 combines with J gene TRBJ2-1; D is possibly TRBD1 (6 bases). V lost 1 base to trimming and J lost 12 bases, with 22 bases between them. The CDR3 sequence is 15 residues long. Germline CDR1 reads DFQATT; CDR2 reads SNEGSKA (reference sequence). CDR3 protein: CSARGFLQGTDTQFF. As DNA, the CDR3 is TGCAGTGCTAGAGGGTTTCTACAGGGAACAGATACGCAGTTCTTC.

With regard to this clonotype: The junction departs from the called germline gene at one end, perhaps through a read error. The chain combines TRBV12-3 or TRBV12-4 with TRBJ2-3; tentative D call: TRBD2 (6 bases). This CDR3 spans 14 amino acids. The CDR3 sequence: CASTHRENTGTQYF. The CDR3 DNA reads as TGTGCCAGCACCCACCGGGAGAACACAGGTACGCAGTATTTT.

This clonotype is medium-sized (0.01 to 0.1%). J is TRBJ1-5 and V is TRBV6-5; D not resolved. Germline values: CDR1 MNHEY, CDR2 SVGAGI. Trimming took off 4 bases at V and 6 bases at J, with 10 bases between the two ends. This CDR3 region has 13 residues. This chain's CDR3 is CASSSGNGQPQHF. In DNA form, the CDR3 reads TGTGCCAGCAGTTCGGGGAACGGTCAGCCCCAGCATTTT.

In its sample, this clonotype was seen a few times. V and J are TRBV6-4 and TRBJ1-1; 7 nucleotides match TRBD1. CDR1 and CDR2 from the germline V gene are MRHNA and SNTAGT. The length of the CDR3 is 17 residues. Trimming removed 3 bases from V and 8 bases from J; junction bases left unmatched: 18. In DNA, the CDR3 is TGTGCCAGCAGTGAGTCACGACATCGTTGGGACAGAGAGGAAGCTTTCTTT. It translates to CASSESRHRWDREEAFF.

The rearrangement uses TRBV10-3 and TRBJ1-4, with TRBD1 identical over 10 bases. Per the germline V gene, CDR1 is ENHRY and CDR2 is SYGVKD. CDR3 size: 16 residues. Losses at the gene ends were 2 bases for V and 5 bases for J; bases not matched to a gene: 5. In DNA form, the CDR3 reads TGTGCCATCAGTGAGACCGGGACAGGGGCAAATGAAAAACTGTTTTTT. This sequence encodes CAISETGTGANEKLFF.

Concerning this clonotype itself: A much larger clone sits a single nucleotide away, making a read error possible. CDR3: CASSRAGTYEQYF. CDR3 nucleotides: TGTGCCAGCAGCCGAGCCGGGACCTACGAGCAGTACTTC. The gene calls are TRBV3-1 and TRBJ2-7; a possible D gene is TRBD2 (5 bases). The CDR3 consists of 13 residues. Trimming cost V 4 bases and J 2 bases, with 9 bases left between them. The germline V gene has CDR1 LGHDT and CDR2 YNNKEL (reference sequence).